This T cell receptor (beta chain) appears in the sequencing data of a study of T-cell reconstitution after alpha-beta-depleted transplantation in children. Study-level results: A year had passed since transplant, and T-cell counts and diversity by then came mostly from newly produced T cells.

As to this clonotype: Its antigen is unidentified.

The V gene lost 0 bases and the J gene lost 7 bases, with 9 bases spanning the gap. Germline values: CDR1 SGHAT, CDR2 FQNNGV. This CDR3 has 13 amino acids. The library targeted TCRbeta and was prepared with unique molecular identifiers. TCRdb recomputed calls from the PCR reads with MiXCR, one row per CDR3 protein. The sample carries 90,000 to 100,000 distinct CDR3 sequences, about a quarter recorded once. The J gene is TRBJ1-1, the V gene TRBV11-2; D may be TRBD1 (6 bases). The specimen was PBMCs, collected before TCRalphabeta/CD19-depleted stem cell transplant. The clonotype originates from a boy between 2 and 15 years old with acute lymphoblastic leukemia, due to receive a stem cell transplant. The CDR3 here is CASSLDRTDEAFF. CDR3 nucleotides: TGTGCCAGCAGCTTAGATAGGACAGATGAAGCTTTCTTT. Filled out from reference TRBV11-2 and TRBJ1-1, the complete variable domain reads EAGVAQSPRYKIIEKRQSVAFWCNPISGHATLYWYQQILGQGPKLLIQFQNNGVVDDSQLPKDRFSAERLKGVDSTLKIQPAKLEDSAVYLCASSLDRTDEAFFGQGTRLTVV.